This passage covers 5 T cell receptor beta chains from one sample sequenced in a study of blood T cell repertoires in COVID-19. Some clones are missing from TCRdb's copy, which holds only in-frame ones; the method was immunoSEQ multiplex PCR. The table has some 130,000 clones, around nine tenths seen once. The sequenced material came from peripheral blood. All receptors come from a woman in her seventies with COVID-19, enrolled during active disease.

The CDR3 DNA is TGTGCCAGCTCAACGACATTCCTAGCGGTCCAAGAGACCCAGTACTTC. Protein sequence: CASSTTFLAVQETQYF. V usage is TRBV18 and J usage is TRBJ2-5; 7 bases align to TRBD2. The CDR3 extends over 16 amino acids. Germline lookup yields CDR1 KGHSH and CDR2 LQKENI. After removal of 5 bases from V and 1 base from J, the junction contained 10 bases not matched to a gene.

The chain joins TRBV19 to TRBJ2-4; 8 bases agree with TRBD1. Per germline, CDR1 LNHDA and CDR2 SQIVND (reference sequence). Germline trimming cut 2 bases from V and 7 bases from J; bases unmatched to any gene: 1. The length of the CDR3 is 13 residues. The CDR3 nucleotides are TGTGCCAGTAGTATAACAGGGGGGAACATTCAGTACTTC. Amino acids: CASSITGGNIQYF.

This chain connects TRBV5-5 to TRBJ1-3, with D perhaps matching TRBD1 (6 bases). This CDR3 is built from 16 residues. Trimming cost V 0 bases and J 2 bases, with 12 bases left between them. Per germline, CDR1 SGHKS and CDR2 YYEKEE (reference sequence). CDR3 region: CASSLGTGRPGNTIYF. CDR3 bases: TGTGCCAGCAGCTTGGGTACAGGGCGTCCTGGAAACACCATATATTTT.

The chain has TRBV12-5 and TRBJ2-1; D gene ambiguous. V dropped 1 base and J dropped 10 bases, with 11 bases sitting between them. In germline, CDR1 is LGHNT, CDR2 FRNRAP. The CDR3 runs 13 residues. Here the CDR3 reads CASGLGNTEEQFF. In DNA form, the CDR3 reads TGTGCTAGTGGTTTGGGCAACACGGAGGAGCAGTTCTTC.

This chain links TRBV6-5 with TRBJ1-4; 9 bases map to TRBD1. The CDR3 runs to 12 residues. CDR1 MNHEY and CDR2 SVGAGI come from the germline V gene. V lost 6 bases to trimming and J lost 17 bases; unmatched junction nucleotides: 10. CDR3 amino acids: CASRDDRDREFF. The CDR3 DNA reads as TGTGCCAGCAGGGATGACCGGGACAGGGAATTTTTT.